This note documents a single T cell receptor beta chain sequence. The antigen remains undetermined. This sample is part of a study of cytomegalovirus exposure and HLA in healthy donors. Findings of the study overall: For most TCR beta V segments, an earlier analysis put the productive rate at about 87% or about 30% of the time.

Germline lookup yields CDR1 SNHLY and CDR2 FYNNEI. CDR3 length: 15 residues. V shed 8 bases, J shed 5 bases, and the junction held 8 bases outside the gene matches. Primers for the PCR totalled 60 Vbeta and 13 Jbeta. Data came from immunoSEQ multiplex PCR; TCRdb stores just in-frame clones and leaves some out. The sample has over 150,000 clones, about 85% seen once. The sample taken for sequencing was PBMCs. The TCR was taken from a boy between 2 and 10 years old in good health and CMV-seronegative. J is TRBJ2-3 and V is TRBV2, with 12 nucleotides matching TRBD2. The CDR3 nucleotides read TGTGCCAGCGTGAGGGGACTAGCGGGCGAAGATACGCAGTATTTT. Amino acids: CASVRGLAGEDTQYF.